The TCR beta chain described here comes from a study of CD8+ T cells in alopecia areata (dated by TCRdb to the late 2010s). Study-wide context: Treated patients were enrolled in an open-label pilot trial of oral tofacitinib at 5 to 10 mg twice daily for moderate-to-severe alopecia areata. Tofacitinib was given for 6 to 18 months, followed by 6 months of follow-up off drug to assess delayed response and recurrence. High-throughput TCRbeta sequencing was used to examine T cell clonal expansion in alopecia areata in both the C3H/HeJ mouse model and human patients. Human TCRbeta sequencing covered scalp tissue and sorted CD4+ and CD8+ peripheral blood T cells from patchy and totalis/universalis alopecia areata patients and healthy controls. Patients on tofacitinib were biopsied at baseline and after 4 and 24 weeks of treatment, and several of the patients also had a later scalp biopsy. Scalp clonality was compared across normal scalp (n=4), patchy alopecia areata scalp (n=8), and alopecia totalis/universalis scalp (n=8). RNA came from the PAXgene miRNA kit for fixed scalp, the miRNeasy kit for PBMCs, and the RNeasy kit for mouse skin. TCRbeta CDR3 regions were amplified by immunoSEQ multiplex PCR using 35 Vbeta forward and 13 Jbeta reverse primers.

Receptor libraries were prepared by the immunoSEQ multiplex PCR assay. For TCR sequencing, RNA was extracted from every sample and reverse transcribed into cDNA to serve as template. First-strand cDNA was synthesized with SuperScript III using a 2:1 mix of oligo-dT and random hexamers. A synthetic immune receptor repertoire was used to measure amplification bias, and any remaining bias was corrected computationally. Per the source publication's procedure: After raw reads were preprocessed to remove errors, the CDR3 was defined following IMGT conventions as running from the conserved cysteine to phenylalanine. Clonality was computed as 1 minus the Shannon entropy, with the entropy normalized by log2 of the number of productive unique TCRs. Whether each scalp clone was CD4 or CD8 was inferred by checking scalp TCRbeta sequences against the CD4 and CD8 repertoires from sorted blood. The source is immuneACCESS, and TCRdb retained only in-frame sequences with V and J called. Part of the clones is not carried over; for the studies checked, unresolved V genes explain less than half of this, and the remainder is unexplained. The DNA was the basis for D and trimming; V, J and clone size are from that table. This sample comprises 200,000 to 250,000 clones, 57% of them detected only once. Of the sample, around 0.46% is held by the ten largest clones.

As concerns this clone: This clone's antigen is unknown. The sample holds no much larger clone one base away, and base qualities are not on file.

CDR1 and CDR2, per the germline V gene, are SGHTA and FQGNSA. V loses 5 bases, J loses 0 bases, and the germline ends lie 17 bases apart. CDR3 length: 16 amino acids, cysteine to phenylalanine. Only the CDR3 part of the read is kept: 48 bases, read in frame from the first base. The time point label for this specimen denotes: baseline before oral tofacitinib. From alopecia areata patients, peripheral blood was collected along with lesional scalp punch biopsies. After PBMCs were isolated by density centrifugation and stained for CD3, CD4 and CD8, a FACSAria was used to sort CD4+ and CD8+ T cells. General study outcomes and caveats: TCR sequences shared between patients were less clear than in mice, possibly partly because of HLA diversity in the patient population. Unlike mouse skin, which is dominated by gammadelta T cells, normal human skin has resident alphabeta T cells that are also sequenced, and this complicates analysis of the scalp TCR repertoire. Lesional scalp, especially in alopecia totalis/universalis, showed higher clonality and more expanded CD8+ clones than normal scalp, suggesting antigenic drive.

Recombination connected TRBV7-2 to TRBJ2-7; the D segment could be TRBD1, given 7 matching bases. The TCR comes from a human donor with alopecia areata. Here the sequenced sample was CD4+ T cells sorted from blood, taken at week 0. The sequence in DNA is TGTGCCAGCAGCCAGGGGGAGGCGTTCAGCTCCTACGAGCAGTACTTC. This gives the protein CASSQGEAFSSYEQYF. This CDR3, with the reference TRBV7-2 and TRBJ2-7 proteins standing in past its ends, gives the full variable domain GAGVSQSPSNKVTEKGKDVELRCDPISGHTALYWYRQSLGQGLEFLIYFQGNSAPDKSGLPSDRFSAERTGGSVSTLTIQRTQQEDSAVYLCASSQGEAFSSYEQYFGPGTRLTVT.